The next 27 T cell receptor beta chains were all read from a single sample in a study of OX40 agonist ivuxolimab in advanced cancers. Clones were sequenced by immunoSEQ multiplex PCR, and TCRdb holds only the in-frame ones, with some missing. The data show tens of thousands of clones, with about 87% seen just once and around 2.8% held by the top ten. Specimen: CD4+ or CD8+ T cells sorted from blood, collected in a trial of the OX40 agonist ivuxolimab. Receptor source: an adult with an advanced solid tumor such as melanoma, head and neck, liver or kidney cancer.

This clone was seen just once. V usage is TRBV4-3 and J usage is TRBJ2-5; the D gene is possibly TRBD2 (6 bases). The J call could be wrong; TRBJ2-7 is a better fit for the DNA end. The germline CDR1 and CDR2 sequences are LGHNA and YSLEER. CDR3 size: 15 residues. The CDR3 region has the DNA TGCGCCAGCAGCCAAGATACCGGACGGAGGGGCGAGCAGTACTTC. It codes for CASSQDTGRRGEQYF.

The chain couples TRBV19 to TRBJ1-1, with a tentative D call TRBD1 (5 bases). Trimming took 11 bases from V and 1 from J, leaving 23 bases between them. The germline V gene encodes CDR1 LNHDA and CDR2 SQIVND (reference sequence). The CDR3 is 16 residues long. The CDR3: CAPSLGRGGPNTEAFF. CDR3 DNA: TGTGCCCCTTCCCTGGGGAGGGGAGGACCGAACACTGAAGCTTTCTTT.

This rearrangement joins TRBV30 to TRBJ2-7; possible D gene TRBD1, 6 bases. This CDR3 has 12 amino acids. The germline CDR1 and CDR2 sequences are GTSNPN and SVGIG (reference sequence). Trimming took off 4 bases at V and 2 bases at J, with 9 bases between the two ends. DNA for the CDR3: TGTGCCTGGATGGGGGCCACCTACGAGCAGTACTTC. This codes for CAWMGATYEQYF.

The V and J genes are TRBV15 and TRBJ2-1; TRBD2 might be the D (5 bases). With 0 bases removed from V and 3 bases from J, the gap between germline ends came to 9 bases. Per the germline V gene, CDR1 is LNHNV and CDR2 is YYDKDF (reference sequence). CDR3 length: 15 residues. CDR3 sequence: CATSRESGNYNEQFF. CDR3 sequence (DNA): TGTGCCACCAGCAGAGAATCCGGGAACTACAATGAGCAGTTCTTC.

V gene TRBV30 combines with J gene TRBJ2-1, with D possibly TRBD1 on 5 matching bases. This CDR3 has 13 residues. In germline, CDR1 is GTSNPN, CDR2 SVGIG (reference sequence). V was shortened by 0 bases and J by 5 bases, with 8 bases between the two germline ends. The CDR3: CAWSVGLDNEQFF. The CDR3 DNA reads as TGTGCCTGGAGTGTGGGGCTAGACAATGAGCAGTTCTTC. The whole variable domain, filled in from reference TRBV30 and TRBJ2-1, reads SQTIHQWPATLVQPVGSPLSLECTVEGTSNPNLYWYRQAAGRGLQLLFYSVGIGQISSEVPQNLSASRPQDRQFILSSKKLLLSDSGFYLCAWSVGLDNEQFFGPGTRLTVL.

The CDR3 coding sequence is TGTGCCAGCAGCTTAGGCCCCGGATCCAGAGATACGCAGTATTTT. Amino acids: CASSLGPGSRDTQYF. The chain joins TRBV7-9 to TRBJ2-3, with D unresolved. Per the germline V gene, CDR1 is SEHNR and CDR2 is FQNEAQ (reference sequence). The ends were cut back, 1 base at V and 5 bases at J, with 13 bases in the middle. CDR3 size: 15 residues.

The V and J genes are TRBV19 and TRBJ1-1; 7 bases match TRBD1. CDR3 length: 13 amino acids. CDR1 is LNHDA, CDR2 SQIVND, per germline (reference sequence). The ends lost 4 bases at V and 9 bases at J; junction bases unmatched: 8. The CDR3 nucleotides read TGTGCCAGTAGTACCCAGGGGGGGCCTCAAGCTTTCTTT. Its translation: CASSTQGGPQAFF.

The V and J genes are TRBV10-3 and TRBJ2-7; D unclear. The germline V and J ends were trimmed by 8 bases and 1 base, with 9 bases remaining between them. The CDR3 consists of 12 residues. Germline values: CDR1 ENHRY, CDR2 SYGVKD. The CDR3 loop reads CAILGKSYEQYF. The CDR3 DNA reads TGTGCCATCTTAGGGAAGTCCTACGAGCAGTACTTC.

This chain uses TRBV6-4 with TRBJ1-1, with D perhaps TRBD1 (6 bases). Per the germline V gene, CDR1 is MRHNA and CDR2 is SNTAGT. The CDR3 runs 14 residues. Trimming shortened V by 5 bases and J by 1 base, and 11 bases separated the two germline ends. The CDR3, as DNA: TGTGCCAGCAGTCCGGGACAAACGAACACTGAAGCTTTCTTT. It yields the protein CASSPGQTNTEAFF.

This clone was observed once. This sample also contains other DNA sequences that code for the same CDR3. The genes are TRBV30 and TRBJ2-6; 7 nucleotides line up with TRBD2. V was clipped by 0 bases and J by 2 bases; unmatched bases: 4. CDR3 length: 16 residues. Germline V gene data show CDR1 as GTSNPN and CDR2 as SVGIG (reference sequence). The CDR3 spells CAWSVRGGAGANVLTF. CDR3 DNA: TGTGCCTGGAGTGTACGTGGGGGGGCTGGGGCCAACGTCCTGACTTTC.

This clone was seen a handful of times. The V and J genes are TRBV12-2 and TRBJ1-1. TRBV12-2 is reported as a pseudogene. The CDR3 runs 17 residues. CDR3 amino acids: CASRPLRNPIKNTEAFF. CDR3 nucleotides: TGTGCAAGTCGCCCCCTTAGGAACCCGATTAAGAACACTGAAGCTTTCTTT.

The chain couples TRBV5-1 to TRBJ2-7, with a possible D match to TRBD2 (6 bases). Trimming stripped 0 bases from V and 0 bases from J, with 13 bases between. Germline V CDR1 and CDR2: SGHRS, YFSETQ. CDR3 length equals 16 residues. The CDR3 sequence: CASSLEVTGSSYEQYF. The CDR3 coding sequence is TGCGCCAGCAGCTTGGAAGTCACCGGGAGCTCCTACGAGCAGTACTTC. The entire variable domain, with the rest obtained from reference TRBV5-1 and TRBJ2-7, is as follows: KAGVTQTPRYLIKTRGQQVTLSCSPISGHRSVSWYQQTPGQGLQFLFEYFSETQRNKGNFPGRFSGRQFSNSRSEMNVSTLELGDSALYLCASSLEVTGSSYEQYFGPGTRLTVT.

This clone was counted only a few times. The chain has TRBV29-1 and TRBJ1-2; tentatively, D is TRBD1 (5 bases). V shed 6 bases and J shed 4 bases, with 21 bases lying between them. Looked up from germline, CDR1 is SQVTM and CDR2 is ANQGSEA. This CDR3 is 15 amino acids long. The DNA for the CDR3 is TGCAGCGTCGGGGTGGGGGTAGGGTTTTCCTATGGCTACACCTTC. Translating gives CSVGVGVGFSYGYTF.

The chain carries TRBV6-6 and TRBJ2-7; D perhaps matches TRBD1 (6 bases). Trimming cost V 5 bases and J 7 bases, with 15 bases left between them. The length of the CDR3 is 13 residues. CDR1 is MNHNY and CDR2 is SVGAGI in the germline V gene (reference sequence). The CDR3, as DNA: TGTGCCAGCAGTCAAGGCGTGGGGGCTGAGCAGTACTTC. This encodes CASSQGVGAEQYF.

This sequence joins TRBV7-3 and TRBJ1-3; D gene ambiguous. Trimming pared 5 bases from V and 0 bases from J, leaving 11 bases between. This CDR3 has 15 residues. Germline V gene lookup returns CDR1 SGHTA and CDR2 FQGTGA. Here the CDR3 reads CASSETGNSGNTIYF. In nucleotides, the CDR3 is TGTGCCAGCAGCGAAACCGGAAACTCTGGAAACACCATATATTTT.

The V call is TRBV6-5, the J call TRBJ2-4; TRBD1 matches at 7 bases. Germline values: CDR1 MNHEY, CDR2 SVGAGI. V lost 4 bases and J lost 0; bases outside the gene matches: 6. CDR3 length equals 16 residues. CDR3 DNA sequence: TGTGCCAGCAGTTCAGGGGGAACCCTAGCCAAAAACATTCAGTACTTC. It codes for CASSSGGTLAKNIQYF.

The chain has TRBV28 and TRBJ1-2, with TRBD1 identical over 7 bases. Trimming at V came to 2 bases and at J to 6 bases, leaving 12 bases not matched to a gene. The CDR3 runs 16 residues. From germline, CDR1 is MDHEN and CDR2 SYDVKM. DNA of the CDR3: TGTGCCAGCAGTTTAGGAGGGGGCGCGGGATTGCATGGCTACACCTTC. Translated, it gives CASSLGGGAGLHGYTF.

V usage is TRBV4-1 and J usage is TRBJ1-5, with D hard to call. CDR3 length: 15 amino acids. V shed 0 bases and J shed 6 bases, with 12 bases lying between them. The V gene's germline CDR1 is MGHRA and CDR2 YSYEKL. The CDR3 DNA is TGCGCCAGCAGCCAAGATCCTCGCGGGCTTCAGCCCCAGCATTTT. Residues: CASSQDPRGLQPQHF.

The CDR3 spells CASSKVSPDSQETQYF. The CDR3 DNA follows: TGTGCCAGCAGCAAAGTGTCGCCGGACAGCCAAGAGACCCAGTACTTC. The chain recombines TRBV21-1 with TRBJ2-5; the table assigns TRBD1, which was not confirmed against the DNA. TRBV21-1 is assigned pseudogene status. CDR3 length: 16 residues.

The J gene is TRBJ2-5, the V gene TRBV28, with 8 bases identical to TRBD1. This CDR3 has 16 residues. Germline CDR1 and CDR2: MDHEN and SYDVKM. Trimming took 6 bases from V and 3 from J; bases not matched to a gene: 12. CDR3 sequence reads: CASRPFFRTGKETQYF. Here the CDR3 DNA reads TGTGCCAGCAGACCCTTCTTCCGGACAGGGAAAGAGACCCAGTACTTC. Supplemented by reference TRBV28 and TRBJ2-5, the full variable domain reads DVKVTQSSRYLVKRTGEKVFLECVQDMDHENMFWYRQDPGLGLRLIYFSYDVKMKEKGDIPEGYSVSREKKERFSLILESASTNQTSMYLCASRPFFRTGKETQYFGPGTRLLVL.

V is TRBV30 and J is TRBJ1-6; no clear D gene. This CDR3 has 12 amino acids. Between the trimmed V and J ends, which lost 0 bases and 11 bases, there was a span of 8 bases. Germline loops: CDR1 GTSNPN, CDR2 SVGIG (reference sequence). The CDR3 region is CAWSVGETPLHF. CDR3 nucleotides: TGTGCCTGGAGTGTCGGGGAGACACCCCTCCACTTT.

J is TRBJ2-1 and V is TRBV7-3; unclear D gene. Trimming shortened V by 5 bases and J by 10 bases, and 18 bases separated the two germline ends. The CDR3 extends over 14 amino acids. Germline CDR1 is SGHTA and CDR2 is FQGTGA. CDR3 protein: CASSPTYQAGEQFF. The DNA for the CDR3 is TGTGCCAGCAGCCCGACTTACCAGGCAGGCGAGCAGTTCTTC.

The J gene is TRBJ1-1, the V gene TRBV25-1, with TRBD1 matching over 8 bases. CDR1 is MGHDK and CDR2 is SYGVNS in the germline V gene. J was trimmed by 4 bases and V by 0 bases; bases with no gene match: 7. This CDR3 region has 16 residues. The CDR3 reads CASSEYPGTGFTEAFF. CDR3 in DNA: TGTGCCAGCAGTGAATACCCCGGGACAGGATTCACTGAAGCTTTCTTT.

The chain has TRBV28 and TRBJ2-6, with D unresolved. With 6 bases removed from V and 1 base from J, the gap between germline ends came to 13 bases. This CDR3 contains 16 residues. The germline V gene has CDR1 MDHEN and CDR2 SYDVKM. Here the CDR3 reads CASSTTFRSGANVLTF. DNA for the CDR3: TGTGCCAGCAGCACGACATTCAGGTCTGGGGCCAACGTCCTGACTTTC.

The rearrangement uses TRBV29-1 and TRBJ2-2; TRBD1 matches 8 bases. The CDR3 is 13 amino acids. Trimming removed 5 bases from V and 7 bases from J; junction bases left unmatched: 6. CDR1 and CDR2 (germline): SQVTM, ANQGSEA. CDR3 residues: CSVSGQGGGELFF. In DNA form, the CDR3 reads TGCAGCGTTTCTGGACAGGGCGGCGGGGAGCTGTTTTTT.

The chain employs TRBV5-4 and TRBJ2-5, with TRBD1 matching 8 bases. CDR1 is SGHNT, CDR2 YYREEE, per germline (reference sequence). With V trimmed by 4 bases and J by 5 bases, 19 bases remained unmatched. The CDR3 runs 18 residues. Here the CDR3 reads CASSRGTGVKGRRETQYF. DNA for the CDR3: TGTGCCAGCAGCAGAGGGACAGGCGTGAAAGGCCGCAGGGAGACCCAGTACTTC.

V gene TRBV19 combines with J gene TRBJ2-2; the match to TRBD2 covers 8 bases. The germline V gene encodes CDR1 LNHDA and CDR2 SQIVND (reference sequence). The V and J ends lost 7 bases and 0 bases, in that order; junction bases with no gene match: 7. The CDR3 is made up of 16 amino acids. CDR3 loop: CASTPGREANTGELFF. CDR3 in DNA: TGTGCCAGTACCCCAGGGCGGGAGGCGAACACCGGGGAGCTGTTTTTT. Full variable domain (rest looked up from reference TRBV19 and TRBJ2-2): DGGITQSPKYLFRKEGQNVTLSCEQNLNHDAMYWYRQDPGQGLRLIYYSQIVNDFQKGDIAEGYSVSREKKESFPLTVTSAQKNPTAFYLCASTPGREANTGELFFGEGSRLTVL.